These 22 T cell receptor beta chains originate from one sample sequenced in a study of T cell responses to AZD1222 COVID-19 vaccine. Profiled with immunoSEQ multiplex PCR; TCRdb holds only in-frame clones, not every one. The repertoire holds 150,000 to 200,000 clones, with approximately 86% as singletons. The sequences come from peripheral blood, collected 28 days after the second AZD1222 dose. Receptors were obtained from an adult who received the AZD1222 COVID-19 vaccine.

This clone was observed a single time. CDR3 sequence: CASSQDSGTNYGYTF. The DNA of the CDR3 is TGCGCCAGCAGCCAAGATTCTGGTACTAACTATGGCTACACCTTC. The rearrangement joins TRBV4-3 to TRBJ1-2; D ambiguous. The length of the CDR3 is 15 residues. With 0 bases removed from V and 0 bases from J, the gap between germline ends came to 8 bases. Germline lookup yields CDR1 LGHNA and CDR2 YSLEER.

DNA for the CDR3: TGCGCCAGCAGCCAAGATGACGGTATCTATGGCTACACCTTC. It encodes CASSQDDGIYGYTF. This chain uses TRBV4-1 with TRBJ1-2, with D unresolved. CDR1 and CDR2 from the germline V gene are MGHRA and YSYEKL. The CDR3 totals 14 residues. Between the trimmed V and J ends, which lost 0 bases and 4 bases, there was a span of 9 bases.

The rearrangement uses TRBV7-9 and TRBJ1-2; 9 nucleotides match TRBD1. Germline CDR1 SEHNR, CDR2 FQNEAQ (reference sequence). After removal of 5 bases from V and 7 bases from J, the junction contained 5 bases not matched to a gene. The CDR3 sequence is 13 residues long. The CDR3 spells CASSAGQGVGYTF. The CDR3 DNA sequence: TGTGCCAGCAGCGCGGGACAGGGTGTTGGCTACACCTTC.

The chain combines TRBV5-6 with TRBJ2-6; the D is unclear. V dropped 3 bases and J dropped 0 bases, with 13 bases sitting between them. The germline V gene has CDR1 SGHDT and CDR2 YYEEEE. The CDR3 has 17 residues. The CDR3 DNA sequence: TGTGCCAGCAGCTATAGGCAGGTTCTCTCTGGGGCCAACGTCCTGACTTTC. This translates into CASSYRQVLSGANVLTF.

The CDR3 sequence: CASSPFLAGATDTQYF. CDR3 DNA: TGTGCCAGCTCACCGTTCCTAGCGGGGGCCACAGATACGCAGTATTTT. The chain is built from TRBV18 and TRBJ2-3, with 10 positions matching TRBD2. The CDR3 consists of 16 residues. J gave up 2 bases and V 3 bases, and 5 bases lay outside the gene matches. Germline lookup yields CDR1 KGHSH and CDR2 LQKENI.

This clone turned up a few times. The V and J genes are TRBV6-6 and TRBJ2-7; 9 bases are a match to TRBD1. CDR3 length: 16 amino acids. The V gene's germline CDR1 is MNHNY and CDR2 SVGAGI (reference sequence). Trimming at V came to 0 bases and at J to 2 bases, leaving 5 bases not matched to a gene. The CDR3 sequence is CASSYSRQGGTYEQYF. As DNA, the CDR3 is TGTGCCAGCAGTTACTCGAGACAGGGGGGTACCTACGAGCAGTACTTC.

Concerning this clone itself: This sample includes further DNA sequences coding for the same CDR3. The chain has TRBV11-3 and TRBJ2-2; D is unresolved. Trimming removed 0 bases from V and 1 base from J, with 3 bases in between. Germline loops: CDR1 SGHNT, CDR2 YENEEA. This CDR3 contains 14 residues. The CDR3 loop reads CASSLEGNTGELFF. CDR3 sequence (DNA): TGTGCCAGCAGCTTAGAGGGGAACACCGGGGAGCTGTTTTTT.

The rearrangement uses TRBV27 and TRBJ2-2; possibly TRBD1 for D (8 bases). From germline, CDR1 is MNHEY and CDR2 SMNVEV (reference sequence). This CDR3 has 18 residues. V was shortened by 6 bases and J by 6 bases, with 26 bases between the two germline ends. CDR3 DNA: TGTGCCAGCAGACCGATAGTTCACAGGGGGAGGGTCGCCGGGGAGCTGTTTTTT. It is translated as CASRPIVHRGRVAGELFF.

The rearrangement uses TRBV19 and TRBJ1-5, with D uncertain. The V and J ends lost 3 bases and 5 bases respectively, with 8 bases between them. Germline CDR1 LNHDA, CDR2 SQIVND (reference sequence). The CDR3 is made up of 13 amino acids. This CDR3 is CASSMNGDQPQHF. The DNA of the CDR3 is TGTGCCAGTAGTATGAACGGGGATCAGCCCCAGCATTTT. The whole variable domain, remainder taken from reference TRBV19 and TRBJ1-5, is DGGITQSPKYLFRKEGQNVTLSCEQNLNHDAMYWYRQDPGQGLRLIYYSQIVNDFQKGDIAEGYSVSREKKESFPLTVTSAQKNPTAFYLCASSMNGDQPQHFGDGTRLSIL.

This chain uses TRBV7-9 with TRBJ2-7; 7 nucleotides match TRBD1. The V gene end was trimmed by 0 bases and the J gene end by 6 bases; junction bases not matched to a gene: 2. CDR3 length equals 13 residues. CDR1 is SEHNR, CDR2 FQNEAQ, per germline (reference sequence). The CDR3 loop reads CASSLAGTAEQYF. The CDR3, as DNA: TGTGCCAGCAGCTTAGCGGGGACAGCCGAGCAGTACTTC.

The chain is built from TRBV19 and TRBJ2-2, with 9 bases identical to TRBD1. Trimming at V came to 3 bases and at J to 5 bases, leaving 4 bases not matched to a gene. The CDR3 length is 15 residues. Per the germline V gene, CDR1 is LNHDA and CDR2 is SQIVND (reference sequence). As DNA, the CDR3 is TGTGCCAGTAGTATGAGACAGGGGGGAACCGGGGAGCTGTTTTTT. It codes for CASSMRQGGTGELFF.

The V and J genes are TRBV5-1 and TRBJ1-1, with TRBD1 matching over 9 bases. CDR3 length: 19 amino acids. The junction had 16 bases not matched to a gene; V was cut back by 4 bases and J by 0 bases. Germline V gene sequence: CDR1 SGHRS, CDR2 YFSETQ. The CDR3: CASSPGTGSPSRMNTEAFF. Written as DNA, the CDR3 is TGCGCCAGCAGCCCCGGGACAGGGTCCCCCTCACGTATGAACACTGAAGCTTTCTTT.

The chain joins TRBV5-1 to TRBJ1-2; possibly TRBD1 for D (5 bases). The CDR3 totals 14 residues. V was shortened by 8 bases and J by 4 bases, with 18 bases between the two germline ends. The germline CDR1 and CDR2 sequences are SGHRS and YFSETQ. The CDR3 DNA follows: TGCGCCAGTTCAACTTCTTCTGGGGGCTATGGCTACACCTTC. It translates to CASSTSSGGYGYTF. The complete variable domain, with remaining parts taken from reference TRBV5-1 and TRBJ1-2, reads KAGVTQTPRYLIKTRGQQVTLSCSPISGHRSVSWYQQTPGQGLQFLFEYFSETQRNKGNFPGRFSGRQFSNSRSEMNVSTLELGDSALYLCASSTSSGGYGYTFGSGTRLTVV.

The CDR3 spells CASSLDPADNYGYTF. In DNA form, the CDR3 reads TGTGCCAGCAGCTTAGATCCAGCCGATAACTATGGCTACACCTTC. The chain couples TRBV7-2 to TRBJ1-2, with D hard to call. The CDR3 has 15 amino acids. Trimming shortened V by 1 base and J by 1 base, and 10 bases separated the two germline ends. Germline-derived CDR1 and CDR2 are SGHTA and FQGNSA.

This sequence joins TRBV10-1 and TRBJ1-6; 10 bases line up with TRBD1. V shed 7 bases, J shed 5 bases, and the junction held 8 bases outside the gene matches. The CDR3 runs to 16 residues. Germline V CDR1 and CDR2: WNHNN, SYGVQD (reference sequence). CDR3 sequence reads: CASTPGQGNHNSPLHF. CDR3 bases: TGCGCCAGCACTCCGGGACAGGGGAATCATAATTCACCCCTCCACTTT.

The chain employs TRBV5-1 and TRBJ2-1, with D unclear. The CDR3 consists of 15 residues. With 0 bases removed from V and 6 bases from J, the gap between germline ends came to 13 bases. Germline loops: CDR1 SGHRS, CDR2 YFSETQ. CDR3 in amino acids: CASSLEEAFFNEQFF. The CDR3 region has the DNA TGCGCCAGCAGCTTGGAGGAAGCCTTTTTCAATGAGCAGTTCTTC.

The chain combines TRBV19 with TRBJ1-1; tentatively, D is TRBD1 (6 bases). V lost 5 bases and J 4 bases, leaving 17 bases between the germline ends. Germline V gene sequence: CDR1 LNHDA, CDR2 SQIVND (reference sequence). The CDR3 length is 15 residues. CDR3 coding DNA: TGTGCCAGTAGTCTCTCCCGGACAGAACCCACTGAAGCTTTCTTT. Encoded protein: CASSLSRTEPTEAFF.

The V call is TRBV13, the J call TRBJ2-1, with D possibly being TRBD1 or TRBD2 (5 bases each). This CDR3 is 16 amino acids long. Germline CDR1 PRHDT, CDR2 FYEKMQ (reference sequence). V lost 4 bases to trimming and J lost 7 bases, with 20 bases between them. The CDR3 sequence is CASSSTLGGVRNEQFF. The CDR3 DNA sequence: TGTGCCAGCAGCTCGACCCTTGGGGGAGTGAGGAATGAGCAGTTCTTC.

The rearrangement links TRBV5-4 to TRBJ1-1; weak D call: TRBD1 (5 bases). The length of the CDR3 is 14 residues. Looked up from germline, CDR1 is SGHNT and CDR2 is YYREEE (reference sequence). Trimming removed 4 bases at V and 3 bases at J, with 13 bases between. CDR3 DNA: TGTGCCAGCAGCCTGCCCCTAGGGGACACTGAAGCTTTCTTT. This translates into CASSLPLGDTEAFF.

This clone was observed a single time. The V call is TRBV27, the J call TRBJ2-3, with 10 positions matching TRBD1. The CDR3 covers 17 residues. The V segment lost 1 base and the J segment 1 base; nucleotides outside the gene matches: 5. Germline CDR1 reads MNHEY; CDR2 reads SMNVEV (reference sequence). CDR3 sequence reads: CASSLYVGTGGTDTQYF. In DNA, the CDR3 is TGTGCCAGCAGTTTATACGTCGGGACAGGGGGCACAGATACGCAGTATTTT.

CDR3 loop: CASSPPGLAGLETQYF. The CDR3 nucleotides read TGTGCCAGCTCACCCCCGGGACTAGCGGGGTTAGAGACCCAGTACTTC. This chain links TRBV18 with TRBJ2-5, with 13 bases matching TRBD2. The CDR3 totals 16 residues. Germline CDR1 reads KGHSH; CDR2 reads LQKENI. Trimming cost V 3 bases and J 4 bases; bases outside gene matches: 5. The whole variable domain, filled in from reference TRBV18 and TRBJ2-5, reads NAGVMQNPRHLVRRRGQEARLRCSPMKGHSHVYWYRQLPEEGLKFMVYLQKENIIDESGMPKERFSAEFPKEGPSILRIQQVVRGDSAAYFCASSPPGLAGLETQYFGPGTRLLVL.

This rearrangement joins TRBV6-6 to TRBJ1-6, with a possible D match to TRBD1 (6 bases). Germline V CDR1 and CDR2: MNHNY, SVGAGI (reference sequence). Trimming shortened V by 0 bases and J by 9 bases, and 15 bases separated the two germline ends. The CDR3 extends over 16 amino acids. The CDR3 is CASSYSNDRRGSPLHF. The CDR3 nucleotides are TGTGCCAGCAGTTACTCGAACGACAGGAGGGGTTCACCCCTCCACTTT.